The source of this T cell receptor beta chain is a study of shared clonotypes between healthy human individuals. Study in general: CD4 naive and CD4 memory each took three plates per donor, while CD8 naive took two and CD8 memory one.

Assay runs were performed at deep level. The genomic DNA of each subset was split evenly across several immunoSEQ plates. Profiling relied on immunoSEQ multiplex PCR, and the TCRdb table lists in-frame clones only, not all of them. The table lists roughly 2 million clones, 95% of them singletons. The CDR3 extends over 18 amino acids. Looked up from germline, CDR1 is SQVTM and CDR2 is ANQGSEA. Trimming cost V 5 bases and J 0 bases; bases outside gene matches: 13. A split of CD4+ cells into CD45RA+ naive and CD45RA-negative memory subsets was performed. Sequencing was done on a sample of naive CD4+ T cells sorted from blood. Subset noted: CD45RA+ positively selected. The rearrangement uses TRBV29-1 and TRBJ2-1; 10 bases map to TRBD2. This receptor was identified in a man younger than 30 in good health. CDR3 sequence (DNA): TGCAGCGTTAGGGGCTTGGTAGCGGGGGGCAACTCCTACAATGAGCAGTTCTTC. Translating it yields CSVRGLVAGGNSYNEQFF.